This entry lists 18 T cell receptor beta chains sequenced from one sample in a study of T cell responses to AZD1222 COVID-19 vaccine. The table came from immunoSEQ multiplex PCR; TCRdb's copy has only in-frame clones and leaves some out. The sample consists of around 100,000 clones, about 90% of them appearing once. This sample comprised peripheral blood, obtained on day 0 of MenACWY control vaccination. Source of these receptors: an adult in good health.

The gene calls are TRBV28 and TRBJ2-3; TRBD1 might be the D (6 bases). Germline CDR1 and CDR2: MDHEN and SYDVKM. V lost 9 bases and J 2 bases, leaving 15 bases between the germline ends. This CDR3 has 14 residues. As DNA, the CDR3 is TGTGCCAGTCAAGGGGGTCAGGACACAGATACGCAGTATTTT. Its protein product is CASQGGQDTDTQYF.

The rearrangement joins TRBV29-1 to TRBJ1-2; D uncertain. CDR1 and CDR2 from the germline V gene are SQVTM and ANQGSEA. The CDR3 covers 15 residues. V was cut by 0 bases and J by 4 bases, with 15 bases left in between. CDR3 residues: CSVEDRTAVGYGYTF. The CDR3 coding sequence is TGCAGCGTTGAAGACAGGACGGCCGTTGGCTATGGCTACACCTTC. Variable domain in full (rest from reference TRBV29-1 and TRBJ1-2): SAVISQKPSRDICQRGTSLTIQCQVDSQVTMMFWYRQQPGQSLTLIATANQGSEATYESGFVIDKFPISRPNLTFSTLTVSNMSPEDSSIYLCSVEDRTAVGYGYTFGSGTRLTVV.

This chain links TRBV28 with TRBJ1-4, with 7 bases that match TRBD1. J lost 6 bases, V lost 7 bases, and 11 bases had no gene match. The CDR3 runs to 15 residues. CDR1 is MDHEN and CDR2 is SYDVKM in the germline V gene. The CDR3 is CASTSFSGGDEKLFF. DNA of the CDR3: TGTGCCAGCACCTCTTTTTCAGGGGGGGATGAAAAACTGTTTTTT.

The chain couples TRBV5-1 to TRBJ1-4; the D gene is possibly TRBD1 (5 bases). The CDR3 sequence is 15 residues long. CDR1 SGHRS and CDR2 YFSETQ come from the germline V gene. V was pared by 0 bases and J by 7 bases, with 13 bases between. CDR3 residues: CASSLDGRVTEKLFF. The CDR3, as DNA: TGCGCCAGCAGCTTGGACGGCAGGGTAACTGAAAAACTGTTTTTT. Full variable domain (missing parts from reference TRBV5-1 and TRBJ1-4): KAGVTQTPRYLIKTRGQQVTLSCSPISGHRSVSWYQQTPGQGLQFLFEYFSETQRNKGNFPGRFSGRQFSNSRSEMNVSTLELGDSALYLCASSLDGRVTEKLFFGSGTQLSVL.

V is TRBV5-1 and J is TRBJ1-2, with D possibly TRBD1 on 6 matching bases. The V and J ends lost 2 bases and 7 bases respectively, with 21 bases between them. This CDR3 has 16 amino acids. Germline values: CDR1 SGHRS, CDR2 YFSETQ. The CDR3 coding sequence is TGCGCCAGCAGCTTATCCGCCGCAGGGGACCCGCGTGGCTACACCTTC. Translation gives CASSLSAAGDPRGYTF.

The rearrangement uses TRBV6-2 or TRBV6-3 and TRBJ2-6; D not resolved. Per germline, CDR1 MNHEY and CDR2 SVGEGT. The CDR3 sequence is 16 residues long. Trimming cost V 4 bases and J 1 base, with 11 bases left between them. The CDR3 reads CASSFGPSSGANVLTF. In DNA, the CDR3 is TGTGCCAGCAGTTTCGGACCGTCTTCTGGGGCCAACGTCCTGACTTTC.

The chain links TRBV5-1 to TRBJ1-3, with unresolved D. V was trimmed by 3 bases and J by 6 bases, leaving 13 bases between them. The CDR3 consists of 14 residues. The V gene's germline CDR1 is SGHRS and CDR2 YFSETQ. The CDR3 reads CASSSTSLQNTIYF. CDR3 DNA sequence: TGCGCCAGCAGCTCTACCAGCCTACAAAACACCATATATTTT.

The chain links TRBV4-2 to TRBJ1-6; no clear D gene. V lost 6 bases and J 7 bases, leaving 16 bases between the germline ends. Germline CDR1 is LGHNA and CDR2 is YNFKEQ. The CDR3 spans 15 residues. CDR3 amino acids: CASRPEGRRNSPLHF. CDR3 coding DNA: TGTGCCAGCAGGCCCGAGGGCCGGAGGAATTCACCCCTCCACTTT.

In its sample, this clone was seen once. The chain links TRBV28 to TRBJ1-5; 7 positions match TRBD1. This CDR3 spans 14 amino acids. V lost 8 bases to trimming and J lost 6 bases; unmatched junction nucleotides: 10. The V gene's germline CDR1 is MDHEN and CDR2 SYDVKM. CDR3 in amino acids: CASEQGQGSQPQHF. DNA of the CDR3: TGTGCCAGCGAACAGGGGCAGGGGAGTCAGCCCCAGCATTTT.

This chain links TRBV5-5 with TRBJ1-4; D call uncertain. V lost 4 bases, J lost 0 bases, and 10 bases lay in between. The CDR3 covers 15 residues. Germline V gene data show CDR1 as SGHKS and CDR2 as YYEKEE (reference sequence). The CDR3 region is CASSPRVSTNEKLFF. The CDR3 DNA reads TGTGCCAGCAGCCCACGGGTTTCAACTAATGAAAAACTGTTTTTT.

The chain recombines TRBV3-1 (or the pseudogene TRBV3-2) with TRBJ2-1; D is unclear. The CDR3 loop spans 15 amino acids. V lost 0 bases to trimming and J lost 5 bases, with 11 bases between them. Germline V lookup: CDR1 LGHDT, CDR2 YNNKEL (reference sequence). CDR3 coding DNA: TGTGCCAGCAGCCAAGATTCCCTCTTCCACAATGAGCAGTTCTTC. This encodes CASSQDSLFHNEQFF.

This chain connects TRBV12-3 or TRBV12-4 to TRBJ1-5; 7 nucleotides agree with TRBD1. Trimming took 6 bases from V and 5 from J; bases not matched to a gene: 4. CDR3 size: 13 residues. The CDR3 sequence is CASSQGQHQPQHF. The DNA of the CDR3 is TGTGCCAGCAGCCAGGGACAGCATCAGCCCCAGCATTTT.

The rearrangement uses TRBV15 and TRBJ1-3, with a possible D match to TRBD1 (6 bases). The ends were cut back, 6 bases at V and 0 bases at J, with 12 bases in the middle. The CDR3 has 15 residues. The V gene's germline CDR1 is LNHNV and CDR2 YYDKDF (reference sequence). CDR3 region: CATRRDTLSGNTIYF. As DNA, the CDR3 is TGTGCCACCAGGAGGGACACCCTCTCTGGAAACACCATATATTTT.

This clone appeared a few times. The rearrangement links TRBV29-1 to TRBJ2-2; 8 positions agree with TRBD1. This CDR3 region has 13 residues. V lost 3 bases to trimming and J lost 6 bases; unmatched junction nucleotides: 3. Germline CDR1 and CDR2: SQVTM and ANQGSEA. CDR3 coding DNA: TGCAGCGTTGATCGACAGGGGTCCGGGGAGCTGTTTTTT. Translation: CSVDRQGSGELFF.

A few counts support this clone. The V call is TRBV7-2, the J call TRBJ2-2, with 11 bases matching TRBD2. Germline assignment: CDR1 SGHTA and CDR2 FQGNSA. The V segment lost 2 bases and the J segment 1 base; nucleotides outside the gene matches: 9. This CDR3 region has 19 residues. CDR3 DNA sequence: TGTGCCAGCAGCTTACGTGGGACTAGCGGACTTCAGAACACCGGGGAGCTGTTTTTT. Protein product: CASSLRGTSGLQNTGELFF.

The chain couples TRBV7-9 to TRBJ1-1, with unresolved D. The CDR3 is 13 residues long. In germline, CDR1 is SEHNR, CDR2 FQNEAQ (reference sequence). Trimming cost V 1 base and J 1 base, with 4 bases left between them. CDR3 residues: CASSLGRNTEAFF. Here the CDR3 DNA reads TGTGCCAGCAGCTTAGGCAGGAACACTGAAGCTTTCTTT.

The genes are TRBV9 and TRBJ2-2, with D perhaps given as TRBD1 or TRBD2 (5 bases each). The CDR3 runs 15 residues. Germline V lookup: CDR1 SGDLS, CDR2 YYNGEE. Trimming cost V 1 base and J 5 bases, with 12 bases left between them. The CDR3 loop reads CASSVSGTRTGELFF. For the CDR3, the DNA is TGTGCCAGCAGCGTATCCGGGACGAGGACCGGGGAGCTGTTTTTT.

This clone was seen a few times. The chain couples TRBV4-2 to TRBJ1-3; 11 bases are shared with TRBD1. V dropped 6 bases and J dropped 4; count of bases not matched to a gene: 5. Germline CDR1 LGHNA, CDR2 YNFKEQ. This CDR3 has 15 amino acids. CDR3 amino acids: CASRQDRGRGNTIYF. CDR3 sequence (DNA): TGTGCCAGCAGACAGGACAGGGGGCGCGGAAACACCATATATTTT.